These 3 T cell receptor beta chains originate from one sample sequenced in a study of CD8 T cells in ankylosing spondylitis. Broader study findings: For ankylosing spondylitis blood, a TCR beta motif of about eight highly homologous variants appeared characteristic.

MiXCR, applied by TCRdb to the 5' RACE reads, yields one record per CDR3 protein. Of approximately 400,000 distinct CDR3 sequences in the sample, about 24% are singletons; the top ten hold 0.89%. Which antigens these TCRs recognize remains unknown. What was sequenced was blood, either unsorted or a sorted T cell fraction (not recorded which). These receptor sequences come from a male donor with ankylosing spondylitis.

This clonotype was detected only a few times. This rearrangement joins TRBV24-1 to TRBJ2-2; D perhaps matches TRBD1 (8 bases). Germline V gene lookup returns CDR1 KGHDR and CDR2 SFDVKD. The CDR3 covers 16 residues. V lost 3 bases, J lost 5 bases, and 15 bases lay in between. The CDR3 loop is CATSDPDREGTGELFF. The CDR3 region has the DNA TGTGCCACCAGTGATCCGGACAGGGAGGGAACCGGGGAGCTGTTTTTT.

The chain uses TRBV30 and TRBJ2-1, with a tentative D call TRBD2 (6 bases). V lost 4 bases, J lost 16 bases, and 17 bases lay in between. The germline V gene has CDR1 GTSNPN and CDR2 SVGIG (reference sequence). The CDR3 has 11 amino acids. The chain's CDR3 is CAWNTGSWYFF. The CDR3 DNA reads TGTGCCTGGAACACCGGGAGTTGGTATTTCTTC.

This clonotype has only a few counts. The chain carries TRBV29-1 and TRBJ2-1; the D gene is possibly TRBD1 (5 bases). The CDR3 contains 10 residues. V gave up 7 bases and J gave up 4 bases, with 5 bases separating them. The germline gives CDR1 SQVTM, CDR2 ANQGSEA. This CDR3 reads CSGQYNEQFF. The CDR3, as DNA: TGCAGCGGACAGTACAATGAGCAGTTCTTC.